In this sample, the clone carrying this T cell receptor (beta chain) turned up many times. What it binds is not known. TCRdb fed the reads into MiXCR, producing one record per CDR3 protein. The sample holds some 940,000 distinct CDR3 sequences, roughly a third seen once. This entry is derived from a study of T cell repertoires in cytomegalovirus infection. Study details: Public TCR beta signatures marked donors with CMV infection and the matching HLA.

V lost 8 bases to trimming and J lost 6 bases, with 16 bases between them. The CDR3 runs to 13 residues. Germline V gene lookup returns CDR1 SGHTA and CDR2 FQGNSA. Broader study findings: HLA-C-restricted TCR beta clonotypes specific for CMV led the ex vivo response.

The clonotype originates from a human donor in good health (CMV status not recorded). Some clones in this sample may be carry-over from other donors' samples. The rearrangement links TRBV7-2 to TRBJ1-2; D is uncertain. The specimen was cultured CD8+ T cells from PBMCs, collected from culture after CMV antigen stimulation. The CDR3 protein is CASCPRVFDGYTF. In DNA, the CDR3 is TGTGCCAGCTGCCCCCGGGTCTTCGATGGCTACACCTTC.